The TCR beta chain described here comes from a study of blood T cell repertoires in COVID-19. V lost 2 bases to trimming and J lost 0 bases, with 11 bases between them. The CDR3 totals 16 residues. Germline V gene sequence: CDR1 MNHEY, CDR2 SVGAGI. Here immunoSEQ multiplex PCR was the method, and the copy in TCRdb shows in-frame clones only, minus some. The sample has about 160,000 clones, roughly 80% seen once. V and J are TRBV6-5 and TRBJ2-1; possible D gene TRBD1, 6 bases. This receptor was identified in a woman aged 40 to 50 with COVID-19, enrolled during active disease. Sequenced: peripheral blood. In DNA, the CDR3 is TGTGCCAGCAGTTACGAGGGGACACTCTCCTACAATGAGCAGTTCTTC. Its translation is CASSYEGTLSYNEQFF.